This T cell receptor beta chain was identified during a study of beta chain features in type 1 diabetes listed by TCRdb under 2018. Context from the whole study: Mean age, gender distribution, total cell number and subset yield did not differ between patients and healthy donors. A total of 107,917,701 sorted cells were examined across all samples, and a strong correlation was observed between cell number per subset and RNA yield. In the study, recently diagnosed type 1 diabetes patients and matched healthy donors were compared on the TCRB repertoires of their sorted circulating CD4+ T cell subsets. Regulatory and stem cell-like memory subsets were obtained from only 8 patients and about eight healthy donors, while naive and central memory subsets were obtained from all 30 or so donors.

On this clone: Its antigen is unknown. No base-level quality is on record; no much larger clone is a single base apart.

The entire amount of isolated RNA was reverse transcribed using the High Capacity cDNA Reverse Transcription Kit, so the sequenced TCRB transcripts were expressed ones. Deep immunoSEQ sequencing was applied to naive, central memory and regulatory T cell samples, giving an average of around 4 million total reads per sample. After sorted cells were lysed in RLT buffer, RNA was extracted with DNase-treated RNeasy Micro or Mini kits, with the choice depending on cell number. To prevent cross-contamination, every cell subset was processed on its own, while patient and healthy donor samples were processed together. The immunoSEQ multiplex PCR was used to amplify TCRB sequences from cDNA, yielding 87-bp fragments that span the CDR3 region. Sequencing of the amplicons was performed on the Illumina HiSeq platform. The original pipeline was this. Synthetic template baselines were used to correct PCR bias computationally, reads within Hamming distance 2 were collapsed together, and singletons that could not be merged were discarded. Reads were aligned against IMGT to assign V, D and J genes, CDR3 length and insertions or deletions at six rearrangement sites. Within each subset, clonotype counts were normalized to the number of sorted cells before true diversity and Gini coefficients were calculated with the tcR R package. The overlap coefficient, calculated on TCRB nucleotide sequences, was used to quantify repertoire sharing. As a proxy for the pre-selection repertoire, out-of-frame TCRB sequences from naive cells were analyzed. This is the immuneACCESS table as TCRdb keeps it, with only in-frame sequences that have V and J called. A part of the clones is gone; compared with another copy, unresolved V genes explain less than half, and the rest is unexplained. That table is the source of V, J and clone size, and D and trimming were worked out from the DNA. This sample is represented by under 300,000 clones; roughly 17% of them were singletons. Together, the top ten hold approximately 0.087% of the sample.

From each donor, a single peripheral blood sample of approximately 0.11 L on average was drawn into heparinised tubes. A BD FACSAria II was used to sort naive, central memory, regulatory and stem cell-like memory CD4+ T cells with a panel that included CD45RO, CCR7, CD25, CD127, CD95 and CD27. Purity was above 95% for every sorted population. PBMCs were isolated immediately by Lymphoprep density gradient centrifugation and stained directly without culture. Samples were stained and sorted in pairs, with one healthy donor and one patient per experiment, so that batch effects were minimized. Paper-wide results and their limitations: A moderate but significant shortening of TCRB CDR3 length was observed in type 1 diabetes patients in all four CD4+ subsets. HLA sub-analyses involved small numbers of individuals, so any influence of HLA type on TCRB rearrangement remained unresolved. Patients with type 1 diabetes made fewer insertions and deleted more nucleotides at VDJ recombination sites, implying thymic rearrangement abnormalities. Because cDNA was sequenced instead of genomic DNA, activated cells with high expression could be over-represented, although the groups did not differ in activation or CD3 levels. PCR might favor shorter templates, but patient and control samples were amplified and corrected together, so any skew would affect both groups equally. Naive, central memory and regulatory TCRB repertoires appeared to be more alike among patients than among healthy donors.

In the germline V gene, CDR1 corresponds to MGHDK and CDR2 to SYGVNS. For this chain, trimming is 2 bases at the V end and 3 bases at the J end, and the number of junction bases without a gene match is 0. The CDR3 holds 15 amino acids from the cysteine to the phenylalanine. Left in the record is the CDR3 DNA by itself, 45 bases read in frame from the first base. Sequencing was done on a sample of naive CD4+ T cells from blood. Sample cell subset or site, as interpreted from the label and publication: true naive CD4+ T cells. The V and J segments used are TRBV25-1 and TRBJ2-7, with 14 bases in between that match TRBD2. The sequence was obtained from a man aged 25-40 years with type 1 diabetes. The CDR3 sequence is CASSEGLAGGYEQYF. At the DNA level, the sequence is TGTGCCAGCAGTGAAGGACTAGCGGGAGGCTACGAGCAGTACTTC.